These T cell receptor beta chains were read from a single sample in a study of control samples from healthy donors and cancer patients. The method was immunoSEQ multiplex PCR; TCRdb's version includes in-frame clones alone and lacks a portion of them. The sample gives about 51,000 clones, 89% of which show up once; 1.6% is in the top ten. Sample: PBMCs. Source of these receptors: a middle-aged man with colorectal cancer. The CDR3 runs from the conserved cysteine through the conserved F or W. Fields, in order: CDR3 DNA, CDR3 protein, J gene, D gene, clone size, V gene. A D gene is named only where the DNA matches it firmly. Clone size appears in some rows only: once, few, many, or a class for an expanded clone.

TGTGCCAGCAGCCACACCGGGACAGGGGGCCACGAGCAGTACTTC CASSHTGTGGHEQYF TRBJ2-7 TRBD1 few TRBV3-1/TRBV3-2
TGTGCCAGCAGTTACCAGGGGGCATGGAATGGCTACACCTTC CASSYQGAWNGYTF TRBJ1-2 TRBD1 - TRBV6-5
TGTGCCAGTAAGGAGGATCTAAAGGTATCCTACAATGAGCAGTTCTTC CASKEDLKVSYNEQFF TRBJ2-1 - - TRBV19
TGTGCCATCAGTGAGTCCGGGGTCGCCGGGGAGCTGTTTTTT CAISESGVAGELFF TRBJ2-2 - - TRBV10-3
TGTGCCAGCTCACCTCAACAGGACAGGGGGCTTAATGAGCAGTTCTTC CASSPQQDRGLNEQFF TRBJ2-1 TRBD1 - TRBV18
TGTGCCAGCAGCCAAGATCTAAAGCACGAGCAGTACTTC CASSQDLKHEQYF TRBJ2-7 - - TRBV3-1/TRBV3-2
TGTGCCAGCAGGACCGGACAGGGAAGAACAGATACGCAGTATTTT CASRTGQGRTDTQYF TRBJ2-3 TRBD1 - TRBV6-5
TGCAGCGTTGAAGGGGCACTAGCGACGACTAGCACAGATACGCAGTATTTT CSVEGALATTSTDTQYF TRBJ2-3 TRBD2 - TRBV29-1
TGCGCCAGCAGCCAAGTATTTGTGGTGAGCCTCTACAATGAGCAGTTCTTC CASSQVFVVSLYNEQFF TRBJ2-1 - few TRBV4-1
TGCGCCAGCAGCCAAGATAGAAAAGGTGGGACTGAAGCTTTCTTT CASSQDRKGGTEAFF TRBJ1-1 - - TRBV4-1
TGTGCCAGTAGTATCTTCGGCCGGGGGGACGAAGAGACCCAGTACTTC CASSIFGRGDEETQYF TRBJ2-5 TRBD2 - TRBV19
TGTGCCAGCAGCTCCCAGGGGGACAATCAGCCCCAGCATTTT CASSSQGDNQPQHF TRBJ1-5 TRBD1 - TRBV5-5
TGTGCCAGCAGCTTTATGAGGGTGGGGGCAGGGGCTGAAGCTTTCTTT CASSFMRVGAGAEAFF TRBJ1-1 - - TRBV11-3
TGTGCCAGCAGCCAAGCACTTAACTATGGCTACACCTTC CASSQALNYGYTF TRBJ1-2 - - TRBV14
TGTGCCAGCAGAGGTTATCTAAGCGGAGCCTCCTACAATGAGCAGTTCTTC CASRGYLSGASYNEQFF TRBJ2-1 - - TRBV27
TGCGCCAGCAGCCGCGTTACCGGGACCCAAGAGACCCAGTACTTC CASSRVTGTQETQYF TRBJ2-5 - - TRBV4-3
TGTGCCAGCAGTGTGGCATTGGCTACTGAAGCTTTCTTT CASSVALATEAFF TRBJ1-1 - - TRBV2
TGTGCCAGCAGCGAGGACCTGGCCTACGAGCAGTACTTC CASSEDLAYEQYF TRBJ2-7 - - TRBV7-2
TGTGCCAGCAGCTACTTCCAGGGTAGCGGAGACACCTTC CASSYFQGSGDTF TRBJ1-2 - - TRBV5-6
TGCGCCAGCAGGCGGGAGACGTCCTACAATGAGCAGTTCTTC CASRRETSYNEQFF TRBJ2-1 TRBD2 - TRBV4-3
TGTGCCATCTGGGTCCTAGCCAAAAACATTCAGTACTTC CAIWVLAKNIQYF TRBJ2-4 - - TRBV10-3
TGTGCCAGCAGTTACGGAGGGAGCGAGCAGTACTTC CASSYGGSEQYF TRBJ2-7 - - TRBV6-6
TGTGCCAGCAGTTTTGGCCAGGGGCTAGCCAAAAACATTCAGTACTTC CASSFGQGLAKNIQYF TRBJ2-4 - - TRBV6-5